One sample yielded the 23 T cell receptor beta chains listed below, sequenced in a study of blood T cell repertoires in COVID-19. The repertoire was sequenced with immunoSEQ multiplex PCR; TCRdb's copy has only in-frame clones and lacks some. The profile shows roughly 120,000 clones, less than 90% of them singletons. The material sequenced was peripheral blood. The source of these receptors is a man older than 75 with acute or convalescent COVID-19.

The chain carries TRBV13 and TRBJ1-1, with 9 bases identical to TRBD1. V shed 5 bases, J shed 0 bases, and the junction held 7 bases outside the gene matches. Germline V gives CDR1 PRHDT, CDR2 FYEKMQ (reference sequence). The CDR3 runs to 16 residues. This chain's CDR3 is CASSRRDRALNTEAFF. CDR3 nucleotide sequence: TGTGCCAGCAGCCGAAGGGACAGGGCATTGAACACTGAAGCTTTCTTT.

The CDR3 DNA reads as TGTGCCAGCAGCTTAGGTCGGGGGAGGAGTGAAAAACTGTTTTTT. Amino acid sequence: CASSLGRGRSEKLFF. The rearrangement links TRBV11-2 to TRBJ1-4, with D perhaps TRBD1 (5 bases). The germline gives CDR1 SGHAT, CDR2 FQNNGV. The CDR3 loop spans 15 amino acids. V lost 1 base and J 7 bases, leaving 13 bases between the germline ends. Full variable domain (rest looked up from reference TRBV11-2 and TRBJ1-4): EAGVAQSPRYKIIEKRQSVAFWCNPISGHATLYWYQQILGQGPKLLIQFQNNGVVDDSQLPKDRFSAERLKGVDSTLKIQPAKLEDSAVYLCASSLGRGRSEKLFFGSGTQLSVL.

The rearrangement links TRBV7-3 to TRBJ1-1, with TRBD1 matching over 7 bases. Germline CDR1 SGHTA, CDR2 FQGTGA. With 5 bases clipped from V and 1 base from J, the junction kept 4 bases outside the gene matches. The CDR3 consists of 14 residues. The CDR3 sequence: CASSVGQRNTEAFF. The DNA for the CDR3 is TGTGCCAGCAGCGTGGGACAGCGGAACACTGAAGCTTTCTTT.

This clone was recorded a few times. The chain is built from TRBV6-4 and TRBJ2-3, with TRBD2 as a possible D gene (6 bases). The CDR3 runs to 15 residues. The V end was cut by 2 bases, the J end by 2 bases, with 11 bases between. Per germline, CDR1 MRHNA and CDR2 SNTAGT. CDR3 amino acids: CASSDGPGVTDTQYF. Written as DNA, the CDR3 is TGTGCCAGCAGTGACGGGCCGGGAGTCACAGATACGCAGTATTTT.

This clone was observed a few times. CDR3 amino acids: CASSLITGTANNEQFF. The DNA for the CDR3 is TGTGCCAGCAGCTTGATAACCGGGACAGCAAACAATGAGCAGTTCTTC. The J gene is TRBJ2-1, the V gene TRBV5-6; 7 bases are a match to TRBD1. Trimming removed 1 base from V and 5 bases from J; junction bases left unmatched: 9. The CDR3 is made up of 16 amino acids. The germline gives CDR1 SGHDT, CDR2 YYEEEE.

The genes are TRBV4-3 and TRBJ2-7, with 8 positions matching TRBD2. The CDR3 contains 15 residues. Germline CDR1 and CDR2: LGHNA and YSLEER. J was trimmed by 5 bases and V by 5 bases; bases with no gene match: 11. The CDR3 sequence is CASSSGSGRAHEQYF. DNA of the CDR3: TGCGCCAGCAGCTCGGGCAGCGGGAGAGCCCACGAGCAGTACTTC.

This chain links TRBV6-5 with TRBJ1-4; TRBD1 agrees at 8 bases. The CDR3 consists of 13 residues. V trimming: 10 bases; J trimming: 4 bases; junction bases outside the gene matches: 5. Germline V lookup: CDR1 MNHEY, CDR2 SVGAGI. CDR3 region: CAIRTGLNEKLFF. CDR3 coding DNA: TGTGCCATCCGGACAGGGCTTAATGAAAAACTGTTTTTT.

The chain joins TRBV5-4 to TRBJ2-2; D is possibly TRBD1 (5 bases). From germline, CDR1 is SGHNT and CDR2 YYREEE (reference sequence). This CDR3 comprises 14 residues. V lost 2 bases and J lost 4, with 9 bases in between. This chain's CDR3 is CASSLRGGTGELFF. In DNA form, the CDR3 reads TGTGCCAGCAGCTTAAGGGGTGGCACCGGGGAGCTGTTTTTT.

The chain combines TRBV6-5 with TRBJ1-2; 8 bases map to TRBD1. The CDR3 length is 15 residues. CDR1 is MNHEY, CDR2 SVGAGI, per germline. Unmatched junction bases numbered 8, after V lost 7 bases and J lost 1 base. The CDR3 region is CASTQGAGGNYGYTF. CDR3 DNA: TGTGCCAGCACCCAGGGGGCCGGGGGTAACTATGGCTACACCTTC.

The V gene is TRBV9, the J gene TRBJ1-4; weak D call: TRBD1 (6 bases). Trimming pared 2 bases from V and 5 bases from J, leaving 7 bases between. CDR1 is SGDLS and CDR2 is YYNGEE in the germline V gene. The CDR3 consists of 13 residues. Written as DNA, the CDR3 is TGTGCCAGCAGCGTCCAGGGGAATGAAAAACTGTTTTTT. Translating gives CASSVQGNEKLFF.

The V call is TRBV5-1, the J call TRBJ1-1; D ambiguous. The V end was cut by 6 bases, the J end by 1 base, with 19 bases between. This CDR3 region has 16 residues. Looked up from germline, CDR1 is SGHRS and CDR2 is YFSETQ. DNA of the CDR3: TGCGCCAGCATCCCACCGGGAGGGAGCAGGAACACTGAAGCTTTCTTT. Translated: CASIPPGGSRNTEAFF.

CDR3: CASRTGAGANVLTF. CDR3 in DNA: TGTGCCAGTAGGACAGGGGCTGGGGCCAACGTCCTGACTTTC. The V gene is TRBV19, the J gene TRBJ2-6, with 8 bases fitting TRBD1. CDR1 is LNHDA and CDR2 is SQIVND in the germline V gene (reference sequence). V shed 6 bases and J 2 bases; nucleotides not matched to a gene: 0. The CDR3 has 14 residues.

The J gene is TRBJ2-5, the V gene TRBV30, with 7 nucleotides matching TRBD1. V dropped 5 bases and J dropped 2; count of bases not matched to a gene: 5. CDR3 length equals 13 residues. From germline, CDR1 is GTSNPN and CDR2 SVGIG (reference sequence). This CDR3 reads CAWSTGWQETQYF. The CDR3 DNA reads TGTGCCTGGTCGACAGGGTGGCAAGAGACCCAGTACTTC.

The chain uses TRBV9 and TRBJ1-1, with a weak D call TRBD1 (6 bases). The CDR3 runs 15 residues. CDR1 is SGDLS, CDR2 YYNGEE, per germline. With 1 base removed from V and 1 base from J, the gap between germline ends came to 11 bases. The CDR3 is CASSVQGQTNTEAFF. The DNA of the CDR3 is TGTGCCAGCAGCGTACAAGGACAGACGAACACTGAAGCTTTCTTT. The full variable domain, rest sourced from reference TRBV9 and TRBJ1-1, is DSGVTQTPKHLITATGQRVTLRCSPRSGDLSVYWYQQSLDQGLQFLIQYYNGEERAKGNILERFSAQQFPDLHSELNLSSLELGDSALYFCASSVQGQTNTEAFFGQGTRLTVV.

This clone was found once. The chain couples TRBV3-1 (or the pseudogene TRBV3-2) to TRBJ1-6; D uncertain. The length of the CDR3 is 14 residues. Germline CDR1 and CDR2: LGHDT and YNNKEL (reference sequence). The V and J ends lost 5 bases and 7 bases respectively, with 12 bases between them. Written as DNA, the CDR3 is TGTGCCAGCAGCACGAAACTCGGGAATTCACCCCTCCACTTT. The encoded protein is CASSTKLGNSPLHF.

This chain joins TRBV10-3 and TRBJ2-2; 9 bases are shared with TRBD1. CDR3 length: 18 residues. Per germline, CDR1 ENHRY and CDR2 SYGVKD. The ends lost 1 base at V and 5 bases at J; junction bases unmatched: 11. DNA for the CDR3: TGTGCCATCAGTGAGTTGCCCCCGGGACAGGGTCAAACCGGGGAGCTGTTTTTT. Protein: CAISELPPGQGQTGELFF.

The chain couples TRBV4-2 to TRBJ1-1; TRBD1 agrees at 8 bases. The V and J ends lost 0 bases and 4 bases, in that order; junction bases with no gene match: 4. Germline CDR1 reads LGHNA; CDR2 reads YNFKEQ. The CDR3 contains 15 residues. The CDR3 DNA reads TGTGCCAGCAGCCAAGAAACAGGGGGACTCACTGAAGCTTTCTTT. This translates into CASSQETGGLTEAFF.

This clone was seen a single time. CDR3 residues: CATSDRTGVGANVLTF. DNA for the CDR3: TGTGCCACCAGTGACCGGACAGGGGTCGGGGCCAACGTCCTGACTTTC. The chain recombines TRBV24-1 with TRBJ2-6, with 9 positions matching TRBD1. After removal of 4 bases from V and 4 bases from J, the junction contained 4 bases not matched to a gene. The CDR3 runs to 16 residues. From germline, CDR1 is KGHDR and CDR2 SFDVKD.

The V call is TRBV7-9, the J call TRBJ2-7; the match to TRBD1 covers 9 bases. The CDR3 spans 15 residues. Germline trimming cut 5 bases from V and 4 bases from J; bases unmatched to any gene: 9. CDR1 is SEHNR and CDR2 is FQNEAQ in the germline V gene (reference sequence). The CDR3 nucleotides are TGTGCCAGCAGCGGGACCGGGACAGGGAGATACGAGCAGTACTTC. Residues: CASSGTGTGRYEQYF.

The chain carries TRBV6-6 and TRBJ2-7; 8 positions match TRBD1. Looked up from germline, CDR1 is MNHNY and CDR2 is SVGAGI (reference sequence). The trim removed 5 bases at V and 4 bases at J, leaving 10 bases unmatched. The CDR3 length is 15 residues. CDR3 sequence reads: CASSIYSQGGYEQYF. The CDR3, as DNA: TGTGCCAGCAGTATTTACTCACAGGGGGGATACGAGCAGTACTTC.

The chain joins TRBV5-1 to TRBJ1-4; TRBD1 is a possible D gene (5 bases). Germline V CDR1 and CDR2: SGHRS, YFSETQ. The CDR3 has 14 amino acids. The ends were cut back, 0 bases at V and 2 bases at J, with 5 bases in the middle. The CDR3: CASSLDRTNEKLFF. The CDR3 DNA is TGCGCCAGCAGCTTGGACAGGACTAATGAAAAACTGTTTTTT.

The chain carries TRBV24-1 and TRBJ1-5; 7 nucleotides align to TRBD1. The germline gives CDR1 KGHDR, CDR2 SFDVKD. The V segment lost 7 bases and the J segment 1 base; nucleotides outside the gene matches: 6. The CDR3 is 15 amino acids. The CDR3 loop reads CATSARQGSNQPQHF. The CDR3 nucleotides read TGTGCCACCAGCGCCAGACAGGGAAGCAATCAGCCCCAGCATTTT.

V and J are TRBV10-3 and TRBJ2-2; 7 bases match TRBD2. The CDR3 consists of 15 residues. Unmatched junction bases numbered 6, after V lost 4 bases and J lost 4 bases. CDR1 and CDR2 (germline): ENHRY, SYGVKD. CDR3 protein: CAISVSGTTTGELFF. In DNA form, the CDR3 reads TGTGCCATCAGTGTCTCCGGGACTACCACCGGGGAGCTGTTTTTT.